One sample yielded the 9 T cell receptor beta chains listed below, sequenced in a study of metastatic and nonmetastatic thyroid tumors. Prior to thyroid surgery, none of the patients had received any treatment. TCRdb re-called clones from the PCR reads using MiXCR. The table shows 7,500 to 9,000 clones, with approximately 23% occurring only once. The sample was tumor tissue. The source of these receptors is a female donor with papillary thyroid cancer or a benign thyroid nodule (not recorded which). Some clones in this sample may be carry-over from other donors' samples.

There are many counts of this clone. The rearrangement joins TRBV12-3 or TRBV12-4 to TRBJ2-3, with TRBD2 matching over 9 bases. Germline trimming cut 7 bases from V and 2 bases from J; bases unmatched to any gene: 10. CDR3 length: 16 residues. The CDR3 nucleotides are TGTGCCAGCACCCCGGAAATAGCGGGGGCCACAGATACGCAGTATTTT. Protein product: CASTPEIAGATDTQYF.

This clone has ten or more counts. This sequence joins TRBV2 and TRBJ2-5, with TRBD2 matching 7 bases. The germline V gene encodes CDR1 SNHLY and CDR2 FYNNEI. The CDR3 covers 15 residues. J was trimmed by 3 bases and V by 5 bases; bases with no gene match: 9. The CDR3 region is CASSSPGRGEETQYF. Here the CDR3 DNA reads TGTGCCAGCAGTTCACCGGGACGGGGGGAAGAGACCCAGTACTTC.

The chain couples TRBV28 to TRBJ1-5; D unresolved. Trimming took off 4 bases at V and 13 bases at J, with 11 bases between the two ends. There are 11 residues in the CDR3. The germline CDR1 and CDR2 sequences are MDHEN and SYDVKM. The CDR3 is CASSSPKGQHF. The CDR3 nucleotides read TGTGCCAGCAGTTCCCCGAAGGGTCAGCATTTT.

This clone appeared many times. The chain uses TRBV5-1 and TRBJ2-3; no firm D call. The CDR3 consists of 14 residues. The germline gives CDR1 SGHRS, CDR2 YFSETQ. V lost 5 bases, J lost 0 bases, and 10 bases lay in between. In DNA form, the CDR3 reads TGCGCCAGCAGACTCAGCCAAAGCACAGATACGCAGTATTTT. Translating gives CASRLSQSTDTQYF. The full variable domain, in which reference TRBV5-1 and TRBJ2-3 provide the parts outside the CDR3, is KAGVTQTPRYLIKTRGQQVTLSCSPISGHRSVSWYQQTPGQGLQFLFEYFSETQRNKGNFPGRFSGRQFSNSRSEMNVSTLELGDSALYLCASRLSQSTDTQYFGPGTRLTVL.

The chain joins TRBV6-1 to TRBJ1-2, with 7 bases that match TRBD1. V lost 7 bases and J lost 1; bases outside the gene matches: 6. This CDR3 is built from 14 residues. CDR1 and CDR2 (germline): MNHNS, SASEGT. The CDR3 region has the DNA TGTGCCAGCAACGAGACAGGGTATAACTATGGCTACACCTTC. Translating it yields CASNETGYNYGYTF.

This clone was counted between two and nine times. V and J are TRBV6-2 or TRBV6-3 and TRBJ1-5; no firm D call. Germline CDR1 MNHEY, CDR2 SVGEGT. The V gene lost 7 bases and the J gene lost 7 bases, with 11 bases spanning the gap. The CDR3 runs to 12 residues. The chain's CDR3 is CASTSVGQPQHF. As DNA, the CDR3 is TGTGCCAGCACCTCTGTAGGACAGCCCCAGCATTTT.

This clone came up a few times. The chain carries TRBV29-1 and TRBJ2-1; weak D call: TRBD2 (5 bases). The germline V and J ends were trimmed by 8 bases and 3 bases, with 8 bases remaining between them. This CDR3 is built from 11 residues. Looked up from germline, CDR1 is SQVTM and CDR2 is ANQGSEA. The CDR3, as DNA: TGCAGCTCAACTAGCTACAATGAGCAGTTCTTC. This sequence encodes CSSTSYNEQFF.

This clone has only a few counts. The chain is built from TRBV28 and TRBJ1-5; D is perhaps TRBD1 (6 bases). Trimming took off 8 bases at V and 0 bases at J, with 8 bases between the two ends. The CDR3 runs to 13 residues. CDR1 and CDR2 from the germline V gene are MDHEN and SYDVKM. CDR3 region: CASGQYSNQPQHF. Here the CDR3 DNA reads TGTGCCAGCGGACAGTATAGCAATCAGCCCCAGCATTTT.

This clone was counted many times. J is TRBJ1-2 and V is TRBV5-6; 8 positions agree with TRBD1. This CDR3 has 15 amino acids. Germline V CDR1 and CDR2: SGHDT, YYEEEE. V was clipped by 7 bases and J by 1 base; unmatched bases: 9. CDR3 nucleotides: TGTGCCAGCTGTCTGGACAGGGCTTATAACTATGGCTACACCTTC. Translation gives CASCLDRAYNYGYTF.